This TCR beta chain stems from a study of CXCR3-negative and CXCR3-positive naive CD8 T cells. As for this clonotype: No antigen is known for it.

Via 5' RACE with UMI labels, TRB cDNA libraries were prepared. TCRdb re-called the 5' RACE reads, yielding one record per CDR3 amino acid sequence without DNA. The sample table includes tens of thousands of distinct CDR3 sequences. General observations from the study: Similar TRBV-TRBJ usage characterized naive CXCR3-negative and CXCR3-positive cells; memory cells differed. CXCR3-positive naive cells had TRB CDR3s that were more hydrophobic than CXCR3-negative naive cells had. Most assays used freshly isolated PBMCs, as cryopreservation partially reduced CXCR3.

Germline V gives CDR1 SQVTM, CDR2 ANQGSEA. This CDR3 contains 12 residues. At hundreds of thousands of cells each, triplicate sorts were carried out for each CD8+ T cell subset. This sequence originates from a human donor in good health. Some clones in this sample may be carry-over from other donors' samples. The chain employs TRBV29-1 and TRBJ2-2. Sequenced input: naive CXCR3+ CD8+ T cells from blood. The subset is: CD45RO-CCR7+CD27+CD95- naive CD8+ T cells expressing CXCR3 (TNR3+). The CDR3 region is CSITANTGELFF.